This T cell receptor beta chain was sequenced in a study of cytomegalovirus exposure and HLA in healthy donors. General study findings and limits: Data from an earlier analysis indicated that most TCR beta V segments were productive either about 87% or about 30% of the time. Later analysis identified a missense DCLRE1C variant that was linked to TCR beta V- and J-gene trimming. Rare TCR sequences dominated, though some public TCRs recurred in many donors.

In the case of this clone: What it binds is unknown.

Both 60 Vbeta primers and 13 Jbeta primers went into the PCR. TCRdb's table, derived via immunoSEQ multiplex PCR, lists solely in-frame clones and lacks some. Of 95,000 to 100,000 clones in the sample, roughly 80% were seen once. The receptor was derived from a man aged 35 to 55 in good health and CMV-seronegative. The source material was PBMCs.

The CDR3 loop reads CAISESRGAATDTQYF. CDR3 DNA sequence: TGTGCCATCAGTGAGTCTCGCGGGGCGGCCACAGATACGCAGTATTTT. The chain has TRBV10-3 and TRBJ2-3; TRBD2 is a possible D gene (6 bases). CDR3 length: 16 residues. With 0 bases removed from V and 2 bases from J, the gap between germline ends came to 12 bases. Per germline, CDR1 ENHRY and CDR2 SYGVKD.